This T cell receptor beta chain was documented in a study of Ad26.COV2.S vaccination and SARS-CoV-2 variants. Worth noting for this clone: The antigen remains unidentified.

Clones were read by immunoSEQ multiplex PCR, and TCRdb kept only the in-frame ones, dropping some. The sample carries approximately 400,000 clones, roughly 94% recorded once. Study conclusions and caveats: Measurements of TCR breadth and depth may have given underestimates of the total T cell responses. Non-spike TCR breadth did not differ much between vaccine and placebo recipients. Vaccinated individuals (as opposed to placebo recipients) had higher spike-specific TCR breadth.

Germline V CDR1 and CDR2: MNHNS, SASEGT. This CDR3 region has 17 residues. The V end was cut by 0 bases, the J end by 4 bases, with 16 bases between. The clonotype was recovered from a human donor who had recovered from COVID-19. The sample was peripheral blood, taken after recovery from COVID-19. The rearrangement uses TRBV6-1 and TRBJ1-5, with no clear D. The CDR3 protein is CASSEAWYRSRNQPQHF. The CDR3 region has the DNA TGTGCCAGCAGTGAAGCGTGGTACCGCAGCAGAAATCAGCCCCAGCATTTT.